The rows below give T cell receptor beta chains drawn from one sample of a study of blood T cell repertoires in COVID-19. TCRdb's copy holds only in-frame clones and misses some; the assay was immunoSEQ multiplex PCR. The data hold 200,000 to 250,000 clones, with around four fifths observed a single time. Sequences were obtained from peripheral blood. The receptor set was obtained from a man between 25 and 39 years old with active or convalescent COVID-19. Each CDR3 is given with its conserved first and last residue. Each record gives: J gene, D gene, V gene, clone size, CDR3 protein, CDR3 DNA. D genes are given only for firm matches. Not every row has a clone size; where given, it reads once, few, many or a size class.

TRBJ2-3	TRBD2	TRBV6-5	-	CASRAGGPITDTQYF	TGTGCCAGCAGGGCGGGGGGCCCGATCACAGATACGCAGTATTTT
TRBJ2-3	-	TRBV9	-	CASSVGGEEDTQYF	TGTGCCAGCAGCGTAGGTGGGGAGGAGGATACGCAGTATTTT
TRBJ2-7	-	TRBV6-5	-	CASGRQTAYEQYF	TGTGCCAGCGGAAGACAGACAGCCTACGAGCAGTACTTC
TRBJ2-2	-	TRBV4-1	-	CASSQVSAGELFF	TGCGCCAGCAGCCAAGTGTCGGCCGGGGAGCTGTTTTTT
TRBJ2-7	-	TRBV9	once	CASSVDQGSYEQYF	TGTGCCAGCAGCGTAGACCAGGGGTCCTACGAGCAGTACTTC
TRBJ2-1	TRBD2	TRBV30	-	CAWRALAGAYNEQFF	TGTGCCTGGAGGGCACTCGCGGGAGCATACAATGAGCAGTTCTTC
TRBJ2-3	TRBD2	TRBV5-1	few	CASSRAGTGDTQYF	TGCGCCAGCAGCCGAGCGGGGACCGGAGATACGCAGTATTTT
TRBJ2-3	-	TRBV4-2	once	CASSQVIASFTDTQYF	TGTGCCAGCAGCCAAGTAATTGCTAGCTTCACAGATACGCAGTATTTT
TRBJ2-3	-	TRBV4-3	-	CASSPRGSGPTDTQYF	TGCGCCAGCAGCCCGCGGGGTAGCGGCCCCACAGATACGCAGTATTTT
TRBJ2-1	TRBD2	TRBV6-5	-	CASSRGRISYNEQFF	TGTGCCAGCAGTCGCGGGAGGATCTCCTACAATGAGCAGTTCTTC
TRBJ1-2	TRBD1	TRBV2	-	CASKDRTDTGAAGYTF	TGTGCCAGCAAGGACCGTACCGACACAGGGGCGGCTGGCTACACCTTC
TRBJ1-6	-	TRBV5-1	-	CASSLAGRGGNSPLHF	TGCGCCAGCAGCTTGGCCGGTAGGGGAGGTAATTCACCCCTCCACTTT
TRBJ1-5	-	TRBV5-5	-	CASSLYSNQPQHF	TGTGCCAGCAGCCTATATAGCAATCAGCCCCAGCATTTT
TRBJ2-1	TRBD2	TRBV29-1	-	CSVVSGSPLNEQFF	TGCAGCGTTGTTAGCGGGAGCCCCCTCAATGAGCAGTTCTTC
TRBJ2-1	TRBD2	TRBV7-4	-	CASSLVWTSAVYEQFF	TGTGCCAGCAGCTTAGTTTGGACTAGCGCGGTCTATGAGCAGTTCTTC
TRBJ2-5	-	TRBV3-1/TRBV3-2	-	CASSQTGLETQYF	TGTGCCAGCAGCCAAACAGGGCTAGAGACCCAGTACTTC
TRBJ2-5	TRBD1	TRBV6-5	-	CASSYGTGWETQYF	TGTGCCAGCAGTTACGGGACAGGGTGGGAGACCCAGTACTTC
TRBJ2-5	-	TRBV2	-	CASSASGFRETQYF	TGTGCCAGCAGTGCGTCAGGTTTCCGAGAGACCCAGTACTTC
TRBJ2-7	TRBD2	TRBV6-5	once	CASSKTSGGYEQYF	TGTGCCAGCAGTAAAACTAGCGGGGGCTACGAGCAGTACTTC
TRBJ1-1	-	TRBV6-2/TRBV6-3	-	CASSYSRVFFEAFF	TGTGCCAGCAGTTACTCGCGAGTTTTCTTCGAAGCTTTCTTT
TRBJ2-7	-	TRBV4-1	-	CASSQVGMSSSYEQYF	TGCGCCAGCAGCCAAGTGGGCATGTCCTCCTCCTACGAGCAGTACTTC
TRBJ1-1	-	TRBV23-1	-	CASTPVHLPAATEAFF	TGCGCCAGCACCCCCGTCCATCTACCGGCGGCCACTGAAGCTTTCTTT
TRBJ1-2	TRBD1	TRBV18	-	CASSPTSFGTGGNYGYTF	TGTGCCAGCTCACCAACTTCGTTTGGGACAGGGGGTAACTATGGCTACACCTTC
TRBJ1-6	-	TRBV30	-	CAWSYDSPLHF	TGTGCCTGGAGTTATGATTCACCCCTCCACTTT
TRBJ1-1	TRBD1	TRBV4-2	once	CASSGQGAGTEAFF	TGTGCCAGCAGCGGACAGGGGGCGGGCACTGAAGCTTTCTTT
TRBJ2-3	-	TRBV4-1	-	CASSQDGETPQYF	TGCGCCAGCAGCCAAGATGGAGAGACCCCGCAGTATTTT
TRBJ2-5	TRBD2	TRBV9	-	CASSPAGWETQYF	TGTGCCAGCAGCCCAGCGGGGTGGGAGACCCAGTACTTC
TRBJ2-3	-	TRBV24-1	once	CATSAGSTDTQYF	TGTGCCACCAGTGCCGGTAGCACAGATACGCAGTATTTT
TRBJ1-4	-	TRBV6-6	-	CASSLAGGRATNEKLFF	TGTGCCAGCAGTCTAGCCGGGGGTCGAGCAACTAATGAAAAACTGTTTTTT
TRBJ1-1	-	TRBV5-1	few	CASSLGRVVFTEAFF	TGCGCCAGCAGCTTGGGGCGGGTGGTTTTCACTGAAGCTTTCTTT
TRBJ1-2	TRBD1	TRBV7-8	-	CASSPAATGEDGYTF	TGTGCCAGCAGCCCCGCTGCGACAGGGGAAGACGGCTACACCTTC
TRBJ2-7	-	TRBV29-1	-	CSVILRGRYEQYF	TGCAGCGTTATATTGCGGGGGCGATACGAGCAGTACTTC
TRBJ2-7	-	TRBV4-3	-	CASSQDRRTTYEQYF	TGCGCCAGCAGCCAAGATCGCCGGACTACCTACGAGCAGTACTTC
TRBJ2-1	-	TRBV11-3	-	CASSLDPGEEQFF	TGTGCCAGCAGCTTAGATCCGGGGGAGGAGCAGTTCTTC
TRBJ2-7	TRBD1	TRBV15	-	CATSYKGQGAYEQYF	TGTGCCACCAGCTACAAAGGACAGGGGGCCTACGAGCAGTACTTC
TRBJ2-7	TRBD1	TRBV10-3	-	CAITRRQGAEEQYF	TGTGCCATCACCCGTCGGCAGGGGGCGGAAGAGCAGTACTTC
TRBJ1-5	TRBD1	TRBV6-2/TRBV6-3	-	CASSSGTGVDQPQHF	TGTGCCAGCAGTTCCGGGACAGGTGTTGATCAGCCCCAGCATTTT
TRBJ1-2	-	TRBV11-2	-	CASSTTGWYGYTF	TGTGCCAGCAGCACAACAGGGTGGTACGGCTACACCTTC
TRBJ1-1	-	TRBV2	-	CASNNGPSVDTEAFF	TGTGCCAGCAATAATGGTCCGTCGGTGGACACTGAAGCTTTCTTT
TRBJ1-1	-	TRBV2	-	CASSGGDQKAFF	TGTGCCAGCAGTGGGGGGGACCAAAAAGCTTTCTTT
TRBJ2-7	TRBD1	TRBV18	few	CASSRQGTGFYEQYF	TGTGCCAGCTCCCGTCAGGGGACAGGGTTCTACGAGCAGTACTTC
TRBJ2-5	-	TRBV10-3	-	CAISGGGGGLQETQYF	TGTGCCATCAGTGGTGGCGGAGGTGGGTTGCAAGAGACCCAGTACTTC
TRBJ1-5	-	TRBV2	-	CASTQEVVNQPQHF	TGTGCCAGCACCCAAGAGGTGGTCAATCAGCCCCAGCATTTT